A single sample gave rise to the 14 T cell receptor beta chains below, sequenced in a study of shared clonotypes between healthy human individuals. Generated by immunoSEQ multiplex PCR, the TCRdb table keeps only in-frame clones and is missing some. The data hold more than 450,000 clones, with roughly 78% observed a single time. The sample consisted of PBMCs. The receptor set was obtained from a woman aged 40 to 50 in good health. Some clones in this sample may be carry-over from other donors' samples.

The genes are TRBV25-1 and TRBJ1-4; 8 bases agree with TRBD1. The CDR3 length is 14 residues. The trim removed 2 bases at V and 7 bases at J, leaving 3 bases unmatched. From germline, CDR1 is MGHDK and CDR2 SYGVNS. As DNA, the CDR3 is TGTGCCAGCAGTGAAAACAGGGGGGGTGAAAAACTGTTTTTT. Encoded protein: CASSENRGGEKLFF.

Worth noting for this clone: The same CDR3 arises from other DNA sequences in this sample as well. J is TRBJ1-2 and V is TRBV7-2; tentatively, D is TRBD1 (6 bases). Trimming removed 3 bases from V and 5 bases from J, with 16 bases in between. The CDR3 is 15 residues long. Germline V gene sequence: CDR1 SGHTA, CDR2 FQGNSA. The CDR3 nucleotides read TGTGCCAGCAGCTTGGGGGCTACCCAGCTTTATGGCTACACCTTC. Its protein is CASSLGATQLYGYTF.

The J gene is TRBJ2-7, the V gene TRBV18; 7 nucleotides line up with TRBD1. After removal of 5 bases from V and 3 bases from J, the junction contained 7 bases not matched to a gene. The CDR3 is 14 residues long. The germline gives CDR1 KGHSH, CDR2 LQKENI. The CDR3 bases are TGTGCCAGCTCAATCCGGGACAGAAGCTACGAGCAGTACTTC. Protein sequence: CASSIRDRSYEQYF. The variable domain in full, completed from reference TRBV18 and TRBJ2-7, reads NAGVMQNPRHLVRRRGQEARLRCSPMKGHSHVYWYRQLPEEGLKFMVYLQKENIIDESGMPKERFSAEFPKEGPSILRIQQVVRGDSAAYFCASSIRDRSYEQYFGPGTRLTVT.

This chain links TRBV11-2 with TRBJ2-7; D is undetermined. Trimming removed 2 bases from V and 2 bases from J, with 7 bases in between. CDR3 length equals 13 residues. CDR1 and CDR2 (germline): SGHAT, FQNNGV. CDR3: CASSLRLTYEQYF. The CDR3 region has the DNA TGTGCCAGCAGCTTAAGACTTACCTACGAGCAGTACTTC.

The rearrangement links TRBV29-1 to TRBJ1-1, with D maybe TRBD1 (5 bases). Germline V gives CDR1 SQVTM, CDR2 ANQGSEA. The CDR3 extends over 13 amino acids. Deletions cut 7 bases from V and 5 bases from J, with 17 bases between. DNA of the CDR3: TGCAGCGAGACCGCCAGGGTTGGTACTGAAGCTTTCTTT. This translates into CSETARVGTEAFF.

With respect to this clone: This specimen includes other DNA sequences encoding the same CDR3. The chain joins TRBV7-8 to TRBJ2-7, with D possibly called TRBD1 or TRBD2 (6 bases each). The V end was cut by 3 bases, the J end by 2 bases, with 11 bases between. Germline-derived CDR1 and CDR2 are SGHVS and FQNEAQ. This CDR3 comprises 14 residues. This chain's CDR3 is CASSLGGVPYEQYF. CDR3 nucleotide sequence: TGTGCCAGCAGCTTGGGGGGCGTACCCTACGAGCAGTACTTC.

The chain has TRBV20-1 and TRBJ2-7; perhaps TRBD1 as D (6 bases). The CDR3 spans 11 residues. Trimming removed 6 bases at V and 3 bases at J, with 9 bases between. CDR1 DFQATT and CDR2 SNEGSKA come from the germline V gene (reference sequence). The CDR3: CSARQVYEQYF. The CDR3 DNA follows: TGCAGTGCGAGACAGGTCTACGAGCAGTACTTC.

The CDR3 loop reads CASSDQPGQGQTQYF. CDR3 coding DNA: TGTGCCAGCAGTGACCAACCCGGACAGGGCCAGACCCAGTACTTC. This chain connects TRBV6-4 to TRBJ2-5; 8 nucleotides agree with TRBD1. There are 15 residues in the CDR3. Trimming took 2 bases from V and 6 from J; bases not matched to a gene: 8. Germline CDR1 MRHNA, CDR2 SNTAGT.

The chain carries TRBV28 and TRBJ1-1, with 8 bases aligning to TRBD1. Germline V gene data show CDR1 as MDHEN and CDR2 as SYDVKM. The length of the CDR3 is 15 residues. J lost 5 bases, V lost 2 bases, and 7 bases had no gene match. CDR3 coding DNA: TGTGCCAGCAGTTTACAGCAGGGGGCGAAAACTGAAGCTTTCTTT. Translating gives CASSLQQGAKTEAFF.

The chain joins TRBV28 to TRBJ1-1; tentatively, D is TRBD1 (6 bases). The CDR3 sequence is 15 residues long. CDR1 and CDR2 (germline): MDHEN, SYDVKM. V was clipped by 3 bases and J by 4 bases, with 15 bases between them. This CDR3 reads CASSFRGWGSTEAFF. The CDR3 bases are TGTGCCAGCAGTTTCAGGGGATGGGGCAGCACTGAAGCTTTCTTT.

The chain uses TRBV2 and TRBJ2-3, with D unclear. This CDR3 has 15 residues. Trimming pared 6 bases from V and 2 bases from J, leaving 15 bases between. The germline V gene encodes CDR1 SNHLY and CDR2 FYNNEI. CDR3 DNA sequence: TGTGCCAGCAGAAGGTCTGGCGGACCCACAGATACGCAGTATTTT. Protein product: CASRRSGGPTDTQYF. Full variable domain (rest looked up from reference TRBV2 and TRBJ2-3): EPEVTQTPSHQVTQMGQEVILRCVPISNHLYFYWYRQILGQKVEFLVSFYNNEISEKSEIFDDQFSVERPDGSNFTLKIRSTKLEDSAMYFCASRRSGGPTDTQYFGPGTRLTVL.

The CDR3 region has the DNA TGTGCCAGCAGTATAGTAGGTGAGGGCGACAATGAGCAGTTCTTC. This gives the protein CASSIVGEGDNEQFF. The rearrangement uses TRBV28 and TRBJ2-1; D is possibly TRBD2 (5 bases). This CDR3 region has 15 residues. The V gene lost 5 bases and the J gene lost 5 bases, with 16 bases spanning the gap. CDR1 and CDR2 from the germline V gene are MDHEN and SYDVKM.

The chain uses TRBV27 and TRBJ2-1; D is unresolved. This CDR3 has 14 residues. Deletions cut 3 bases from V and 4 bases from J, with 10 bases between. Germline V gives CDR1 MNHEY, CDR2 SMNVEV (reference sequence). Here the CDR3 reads CASSFHRRYNEQFF. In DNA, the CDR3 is TGTGCCAGCAGTTTCCACAGAAGATACAATGAGCAGTTCTTC.

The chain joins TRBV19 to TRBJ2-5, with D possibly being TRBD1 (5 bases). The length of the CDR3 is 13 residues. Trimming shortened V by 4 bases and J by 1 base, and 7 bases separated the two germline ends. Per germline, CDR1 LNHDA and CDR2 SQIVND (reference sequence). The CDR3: CASSTQGQETQYF. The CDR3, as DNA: TGTGCCAGTAGTACCCAGGGCCAAGAGACCCAGTACTTC.